This T cell receptor (beta chain) appears in the sequencing data of a study of cytomegalovirus exposure and HLA in healthy donors. J lost 3 bases, V lost 3 bases, and 6 bases had no gene match. There are 15 residues in the CDR3. Per the germline V gene, CDR1 is KGHSH and CDR2 is LQKENI. The primer mix had 60 Vbeta and 13 Jbeta primers. TCRdb keeps only in-frame clones here, not all; method: immunoSEQ multiplex PCR. The sample holds more than 50,000 clones; approximately 71% are singletons and the top ten take roughly 25%. This receptor was obtained from a woman aged 40 to 50 in good health and CMV-seropositive. V is TRBV18 and J is TRBJ2-7, with 9 bases that match TRBD1. Sequencing was done on a sample of PBMCs. In DNA, the CDR3 is TGTGCCAGCTCACCGCGAGGACAGGGGTTCTACGAGCAGTACTTC. The encoded protein is CASSPRGQGFYEQYF.